This T cell receptor (beta chain) was identified during a study of cytomegalovirus exposure and HLA in healthy donors. The PCR employed 60 Vbeta primers together with 13 Jbeta primers. Profiling relied on immunoSEQ multiplex PCR, and the TCRdb table lists in-frame clones only, not all of them. The data hold over 110,000 clones, with about 80% observed a single time. The TCR comes from an older woman in good health and CMV-seropositive. The sequenced sample was PBMCs.

The CDR3 sequence is CASRPGDTLYGYTF. CDR3 DNA sequence: TGTGCCAGCAGGCCCGGGGATACCCTCTATGGCTACACCTTC. The rearrangement uses TRBV27 and TRBJ1-2, with unresolved D. Germline V gene sequence: CDR1 MNHEY, CDR2 SMNVEV (reference sequence). V lost 6 bases to trimming and J lost 4 bases, with 15 bases between them. This CDR3 contains 14 residues.